This TCR beta chain was retrieved from a study of shared clonotypes between healthy human individuals. Study outcomes and limitations: Generation of non-shared clonotypes was less probable than generation of clonotypes shared by all four donors.

As to this clone: As yet, its antigen is unknown.

Deep-level running was used for the assay. Produced via immunoSEQ multiplex PCR; TCRdb's table is partial and in-frame only. The sample includes about 2 million clones, roughly 94% of them seen just once. Trimming removed 0 bases from V and 0 bases from J; junction bases left unmatched: 7. The germline gives CDR1 SGHVS, CDR2 FQNEAQ. The CDR3 totals 19 residues. Terminally differentiated effector memory CD45RA+ cells were excluded from the naive CD8 cells, which were CD45RO-negative and positively selected for CCR7. This TCR was recovered from a man between 18 and 35 years old in good health. J is TRBJ2-1 and V is TRBV7-8, with 11 bases lining up with TRBD2. Sequencing was performed on naive CD8+ T cells sorted from blood. CDR3 protein: CASSLAPLAGVGSYNEQFF. CDR3 DNA: TGTGCCAGCAGCTTAGCTCCACTAGCGGGAGTGGGCTCCTACAATGAGCAGTTCTTC.